This passage covers 23 T cell receptor beta chains from one sample sequenced in a study of T cell repertoires in cytomegalovirus infection. One entry per CDR3 protein results from TCRdb running MiXCR on the reads. The data contain 250,000 to 300,000 distinct CDR3 sequences, roughly 10% of them singletons. The material sequenced was PBMCs. The receptors were gathered from a human donor in good health (CMV status not recorded). Some clones in this sample may be carry-over from other donors' samples.

This clonotype has more than one count but fewer than ten. A junction end diverges from the germline sequence, so it may reflect a read error. This sequence joins TRBV7-4 and TRBJ1-2; 7 bases agree with TRBD1. The CDR3 consists of 13 residues. Germline V gene lookup returns CDR1 SGHVT and CDR2 SQSDAQ. The CDR3 reads CASSLALGGGVGF. CDR3 sequence (DNA): TGTGCCAGCAGCTTAGCGCTTGGAGGGGGCGTTGGCTTC.

The V call is TRBV11-2, the J call TRBJ2-1; 10 positions match TRBD2. The length of the CDR3 is 14 residues. Trimming cost V 8 bases and J 5 bases; bases outside gene matches: 6. The germline CDR1 and CDR2 sequences are SGHAT and FQNNGV. CDR3 protein: CASGWSGGDNEQFF. Written as DNA, the CDR3 is TGTGCCAGCGGCTGGAGCGGGGGGGACAATGAGCAGTTCTTC.

Many counts were recorded for this clonotype. This sequence joins TRBV6-2 or TRBV6-3 and TRBJ2-5, with D maybe TRBD1 (5 bases). This CDR3 spans 14 amino acids. Germline lookup yields CDR1 MNHEY and CDR2 SVGEGT. Trimming took off 5 bases at V and 2 bases at J, with 12 bases between the two ends. This CDR3 is CASSTNDRQETQYF. The CDR3, as DNA: TGTGCCAGCAGTACCAATGACAGACAAGAGACCCAGTACTTC.

V and J are TRBV7-2 and TRBJ1-5; no clear D gene. V was cut by 1 base and J by 0 bases, with 13 bases left in between. Germline CDR1 reads SGHTA; CDR2 reads FQGNSA. The CDR3 consists of 17 residues. The chain's CDR3 is CASSLGPGTPSNQPQHF. CDR3 DNA: TGTGCCAGCAGCTTAGGGCCAGGAACCCCTAGCAATCAGCCCCAGCATTTT. Full variable domain (missing parts from reference TRBV7-2 and TRBJ1-5): GAGVSQSPSNKVTEKGKDVELRCDPISGHTALYWYRQSLGQGLEFLIYFQGNSAPDKSGLPSDRFSAERTGGSVSTLTIQRTQQEDSAVYLCASSLGPGTPSNQPQHFGDGTRLSIL.

This clonotype came up many times. This rearrangement joins TRBV19 to TRBJ1-5, with 9 bases aligning to TRBD1. The CDR3 is 14 residues long. V lost 5 bases to trimming and J lost 11 bases; unmatched junction nucleotides: 10. Germline V lookup: CDR1 LNHDA, CDR2 SQIVND (reference sequence). The CDR3 spells CASSQRQGVSSQHF. CDR3 bases: TGTGCCAGTAGTCAACGACAGGGGGTTTCATCCCAGCATTTT.

This clonotype was counted at least ten times. The V and J genes are TRBV12-3 or TRBV12-4 and TRBJ1-1; D ambiguous. This CDR3 contains 16 residues. V gave up 3 bases and J gave up 0 bases, with 14 bases separating them. Here the CDR3 DNA reads TGTGCCAGCAGTTTTCAGTTAACAGCTTTGAACACTGAAGCTTTCTTT. It encodes CASSFQLTALNTEAFF.

The count of this clonotype is one. The CDR3 here is CASTSSGRDGETQYF. Written as DNA, the CDR3 is TGTGCCAGCACCTCATCGGGCAGGGATGGGGAGACCCAGTACTTC. This chain connects TRBV7-2 to TRBJ2-5; TRBD1 might be the D (5 bases). Trimming removed 7 bases at V and 5 bases at J, with 20 bases between. This CDR3 has 15 amino acids. CDR1 and CDR2 (germline): SGHTA, FQGNSA.

There are a few counts of this clonotype. The rearrangement links TRBV9 to TRBJ2-7; TRBD2 aligns across 15 bases. Germline V lookup: CDR1 SGDLS, CDR2 YYNGEE. The junction had 2 bases not matched to a gene; V was cut back by 2 bases and J by 5 bases. The CDR3 consists of 15 residues. CDR3 region: CASSVGTSGGNEQYF. For the CDR3, the DNA is TGTGCCAGCAGCGTCGGGACTAGCGGGGGGAACGAGCAGTACTTC.

In its sample, this clonotype was seen many times. The rearrangement joins TRBV11-3 to TRBJ1-1; unclear D gene. The V end was cut by 0 bases, the J end by 7 bases, with 12 bases between. This CDR3 is 14 amino acids long. Per germline, CDR1 SGHNT and CDR2 YENEEA. CDR3 nucleotide sequence: TGTGCCAGCAGCTTAGATGCGGGCCGGGGTGAAGCTTTCTTT. Translation: CASSLDAGRGEAFF.

This clonotype was observed many times. The chain carries TRBV10-3 and TRBJ1-1; maybe TRBD1 (6 bases). CDR3 length: 15 residues. The germline V gene has CDR1 ENHRY and CDR2 SYGVKD. Trimming removed 2 bases at V and 0 bases at J, with 10 bases between. CDR3: CAISERGGMNTEAFF. For the CDR3, the DNA is TGTGCCATCAGTGAGCGAGGGGGGATGAACACTGAAGCTTTCTTT.

A few counts support this clonotype. The chain carries TRBV7-2 and TRBJ2-5; D call uncertain. The V and J ends lost 5 bases and 5 bases respectively, with 12 bases between them. CDR3 length: 13 residues. CDR1 SGHTA and CDR2 FQGNSA come from the germline V gene. CDR3 residues: CASSPGGYETQYF. CDR3 nucleotide sequence: TGTGCCAGCAGCCCAGGTGGTTATGAGACCCAGTACTTC.

The J gene is TRBJ1-5, the V gene TRBV10-3; D is unresolved. Germline V gene data show CDR1 as ENHRY and CDR2 as SYGVKD. V was clipped by 9 bases and J by 4 bases, with 10 bases between them. CDR3 length equals 12 residues. CDR3 in amino acids: CAIRGSNQPQHF. The CDR3 DNA sequence: TGTGCCATTCGAGGTTCAAATCAGCCCCAGCATTTT.

In this sample, this clonotype turned up a few times. The chain links TRBV28 to TRBJ1-2, with a possible D match to TRBD1 (6 bases). V was trimmed by 8 bases and J by 8 bases, leaving 12 bases between them. The CDR3 extends over 11 amino acids. Germline V gene data show CDR1 as MDHEN and CDR2 as SYDVKM. The CDR3 DNA reads as TGTGCCAGCTCAGGGGATCACGGCTACACCTTC. Translating it yields CASSGDHGYTF.

This clonotype was seen a few times. This sequence joins TRBV18 and TRBJ2-2; D is undetermined. The CDR3 length is 16 residues. Germline lookup yields CDR1 KGHSH and CDR2 LQKENI. Deletions cut 5 bases from V and 1 base from J, with 14 bases between. The CDR3 reads CASSARQQVNTGELFF. In DNA form, the CDR3 reads TGTGCCAGCTCAGCAAGACAACAAGTGAACACCGGGGAGCTGTTTTTT.

This clonotype was seen more than once but under ten times. The chain recombines TRBV10-3 with TRBJ2-5, with D perhaps TRBD2 (6 bases). The germline V gene encodes CDR1 ENHRY and CDR2 SYGVKD. Trimming pared 8 bases from V and 2 bases from J, leaving 21 bases between. CDR3 length equals 16 residues. This CDR3 is CAIGGPSAGHQETQYF. In nucleotides, the CDR3 is TGTGCCATCGGGGGTCCTAGCGCTGGGCATCAAGAGACCCAGTACTTC.

In this sample, this clonotype turned up a few times. This chain uses TRBV6-2 or TRBV6-3 with TRBJ2-2; TRBD2 is a possible D gene (6 bases). In germline, CDR1 is MNHEY, CDR2 SVGEGT. The ends were cut back, 2 bases at V and 2 bases at J, with 15 bases in the middle. The CDR3 extends over 17 amino acids. The CDR3 is CASSYKLVAVNTGELFF. CDR3 nucleotides: TGTGCCAGCAGTTACAAATTGGTAGCGGTAAACACCGGGGAGCTGTTTTTT.

The chain combines TRBV2 with TRBJ2-5; D possibly corresponds to TRBD2 (6 bases). The CDR3 totals 13 residues. V lost 9 bases and J lost 4, with 15 bases in between. In germline, CDR1 is SNHLY, CDR2 FYNNEI. The CDR3 reads CASAEGPRETQYF. The CDR3 DNA is TGTGCCAGTGCGGAGGGTCCGCGAGAGACCCAGTACTTC.

The V and J genes are TRBV6-1 and TRBJ2-5, with TRBD2 matching over 7 bases. The V and J ends lost 6 bases and 2 bases, in that order; junction bases with no gene match: 6. This CDR3 has 14 residues. Germline CDR1 and CDR2: MNHNS and SASEGT. Written as DNA, the CDR3 is TGTGCCAGCAGGCGCCCGGGACTACAAGAGACCCAGTACTTC. This codes for CASRRPGLQETQYF.

The chain joins TRBV4-3 to TRBJ2-1; 12 bases align to TRBD2. CDR1 LGHNA and CDR2 YSLEER come from the germline V gene. Trimming removed 3 bases from V and 4 bases from J; junction bases left unmatched: 4. This CDR3 has 16 amino acids. CDR3 sequence reads: CASSQELAGGYNEQFF. DNA of the CDR3: TGCGCCAGCAGCCAGGAACTAGCGGGAGGATACAATGAGCAGTTCTTC.

V usage is TRBV11-2 and J usage is TRBJ2-5; 8 bases are shared with TRBD2. Germline CDR1 reads SGHAT; CDR2 reads FQNNGV. J gave up 4 bases and V 1 base, and 8 bases lay outside the gene matches. The CDR3 is 16 amino acids. CDR3 nucleotides: TGTGCCAGCAGCTTAGCCAGCGGGGGATTTTTAGAGACCCAGTACTTC. Its translation is CASSLASGGFLETQYF.

This clonotype was counted at least ten times. In DNA, the CDR3 is TGTGCCAGCAGCTTTGGGGGACCCAACACCGGGGAGCTGTTTTTT. Translating gives CASSFGGPNTGELFF. The V call is TRBV7-2, the J call TRBJ2-2; D may match TRBD1 or TRBD2 (5 bases each). Germline-derived CDR1 and CDR2 are SGHTA and FQGNSA. With 3 bases removed from V and 2 bases from J, the gap between germline ends came to 10 bases. This CDR3 is 15 amino acids long.

The CDR3 loop is CASSLDRVCSYEQYF. Written as DNA, the CDR3 is TGCGCCAGCAGCCTCGACAGGGTTTGCTCCTACGAGCAGTACTTC. The chain joins TRBV4-3 to TRBJ2-7; TRBD1 aligns across 7 bases. Germline CDR1 and CDR2: LGHNA and YSLEER. V lost 4 bases and J lost 0; bases outside the gene matches: 6. The CDR3 loop spans 15 amino acids.

Ten or more counts support this clonotype. V usage is TRBV28 and J usage is TRBJ1-2, with 10 bases fitting TRBD1. The CDR3 is made up of 14 amino acids. Unmatched junction bases numbered 4, after V lost 7 bases and J lost 2 bases. Germline assignment: CDR1 MDHEN and CDR2 SYDVKM. The CDR3: CASTRQGANYGYTF. CDR3 nucleotide sequence: TGTGCCAGCACACGACAGGGGGCCAACTATGGCTACACCTTC.